What follows is one T cell receptor beta chain and its context. What it binds is unknown. The TCRbeta library was prepared with unique molecular identifiers. TCRdb reanalysed the PCR reads using MiXCR and keeps one entry per CDR3 protein. Altogether hundreds of thousands of distinct CDR3 sequences are present, roughly 15% being singletons, with the ten largest covering about 32%. Trimming removed 0 bases at V and 6 bases at J, with 9 bases between. Germline V lookup: CDR1 SGHDT, CDR2 YYEEEE. The CDR3 sequence is 14 residues long. The sample is drawn from a study of T-cell reconstitution after alpha-beta-depleted transplantation in children. Study results and limitations: TCRbeta diversity was high at day 60 in some patients (a result of surviving recipient T cells and thymic progenitors). A year had passed since transplant, and T-cell counts and diversity by then came mostly from newly produced T cells. Alpha-beta T cells present about two months after transplant were reported to originate from several hundred expanded graft clones.

The TCR sequence derives from a boy less than two years old who had a stem cell transplant for Wiskott-Aldrich syndrome, so the T cells may come from the graft donor. V and J are TRBV5-6 and TRBJ2-2; D is ambiguous. Material: PBMCs, mostly from graft donor cells, obtained 360 days after TCRalphabeta/CD19-depleted stem cell transplant. CDR3 residues: CASSLGPQPGELFF. In DNA, the CDR3 is TGTGCCAGCAGCTTGGGGCCACAACCCGGGGAGCTGTTTTTT.